The 8 T cell receptor beta chains in this list originate from one sample, sequenced in a study of CD8+ T cells in alopecia areata. Separation of pooled cutaneous lymph node cells was by sorting with CD4, CD8alpha, NKG2D, NKG2ACE and other markers. RNA extraction was followed by reverse transcription into cDNA, which acted as the sequencing template. TCRdb's copy holds only in-frame clones and misses some; the assay was immunoSEQ multiplex PCR. There are approximately 280,000 clones in the sample, none observed a single time. Material: CD4+ T cells sorted from a lymph node. Every receptor here comes from a C3H/HeJ mouse with alopecia areata. The strain is characterized by the MHC haplotype H2-k.

In its sample, this clone was seen a few times. Genes here carry mouse names. The CDR3 end falls 3 residues outside the read, so it is completed with the germline J gene. The rearrangement joins TRBV29 to TRBJ1-6, with 11 bases matching TRBD1. TRBJ1-6 belongs to the ORF category, with a function that is uncertain. CDR3 length equals 16 residues. Trimming at V came to 5 bases and at J to 7 bases, leaving 7 bases not matched to a gene. Germline V gene data show CDR1 as MSHET and CDR2 as SYDVDS. CDR3 protein: CASSPGTGGGNSPLYF. The CDR3 bases that were read are TGTGCTAGCAGTCCGGGGACAGGGGGAGGAAATTCGCCC.

This clone has a handful of counts. Genes and germline are mouse. The read gets to within 4 residues of the CDR3 end, and the germline J gene fills in the rest. The chain is built from TRBV19 and TRBJ2-1; 12 bases are shared with TRBD2. J lost 1 base, V lost 5 bases, and 7 bases had no gene match. Germline loops: CDR1 FNHDT, CDR2 SITEND (reference sequence). The CDR3 loop spans 17 amino acids. CDR3 region: CASSPRTGGENYAEQFF. The CDR3 bases that were read are TGTGCCAGCAGCCCCAGGACTGGGGGGGAGAACTATGCT.

A note on this clone: Germline and genes: mouse. The CDR3 sequence is CTCSADQGQGSTGQLYF. The CDR3 DNA, read in part, is TGCACCTGCAGTGCAGATCAGGGACAGGGGTCCACCGGG. The chain is built from TRBV1 and TRBJ2-2, with 10 bases aligning to TRBD1. The read gets to within 4 residues of the CDR3 end, and the germline J gene fills in the rest. This CDR3 region has 17 residues. Trimming took 0 bases from V and 4 from J; bases not matched to a gene: 5. In germline, CDR1 is NSQYPW, CDR2 LRSPGD (reference sequence). Supplemented by reference TRBV1 and TRBJ2-2, the full variable domain reads VTLLEQNPRWRLVPRGQAVNLRCILKNSQYPWMSWYQQDLQKQLQWLFTLRSPGDKEVKSLPGADYLATRVTDTELRLQVANMSQGRTLYCTCSADQGQGSTGQLYFGEGSKLTVL.

Comment on this clone: The germline and genes are mouse ones. This chain's CDR3 is CASTLGLNTGQLYF. CDR3 bases read: TGTGCCAGCACCCTGGGACTGAACACCGGG. The chain uses TRBV19 and TRBJ2-2; 7 bases are a match to TRBD2. The CDR3 is cut off 4 residues early in the read; its end comes from the germline J gene. Germline trimming cut 6 bases from V and 2 bases from J; bases unmatched to any gene: 4. Germline V CDR1 and CDR2: FNHDT, SITEND (reference sequence). The CDR3 runs 14 residues.

This clone has only a few counts. Mouse gene names and germline throughout. The CDR3 is cut off 4 residues early in the read; its end comes from the germline J gene. The genes are TRBV19 and TRBJ2-2; 10 nucleotides match TRBD1. Germline values: CDR1 FNHDT, CDR2 SITEND (reference sequence). Losses at the gene ends were 3 bases for V and 5 bases for J; bases not matched to a gene: 1. This CDR3 spans 14 amino acids. CDR3 protein: CASSTGQGTGQLYF. The sequenced part of the CDR3 DNA is TGTGCCAGCAGTACGGGACAGGGGACCGGG.

This clone has only a few counts. The gene names given are mouse names. Read sequence stops 4 residues before the CDR3 end, and the germline J gene provides the missing end. This same CDR3 is encoded by further DNA sequences in the sample. The J gene is TRBJ1-2, the V gene TRBV19; tentative D call: TRBD1 (6 bases). The CDR3 totals 12 residues. Germline-derived CDR1 and CDR2 are FNHDT and SITEND (reference sequence). The CDR3 sequence: CASSTGRSDYTF. The DNA read from the CDR3 is TGTGCCAGCAGCACAGGGAGGTCC.

The sample holds a few counts of this clone. Gene labels here are mouse ones. The read halts 4 residues ahead of the CDR3 end, with the missing end drawn from the germline J gene. The chain links TRBV5 to TRBJ2-5; TRBD1 agrees at 9 bases. Germline CDR1 reads LGHNA; CDR2 reads YNLKQL (reference sequence). The CDR3 length is 16 residues. The CDR3 reads CASSQPRDREMDTQYF. The CDR3 bases that were read are TGTGCCAGCAGCCAACCACGGGACAGGGAGATGGAC.

This clone has only a few counts. Gene names are mouse gene names. The CDR3 is cut off 4 residues early in the read; its end comes from the germline J gene. The same CDR3 also results from other DNA sequences found in this sample. The rearrangement links TRBV19 to TRBJ2-3, with unresolved D. With 3 bases removed from V and 0 bases from J, the gap between germline ends came to 8 bases. Germline CDR1 reads FNHDT; CDR2 reads SITEND (reference sequence). This CDR3 contains 14 residues. The part of the CDR3 DNA that was read is TGTGCCAGCAGTAGAGACAATAGTGCAGAA. Translating gives CASSRDNSAE. The entire CDR3 reads CASSRDNSAETLYF.